The rows below give T cell receptor beta chains drawn from one sample of a study of T cell responses to AZD1222 COVID-19 vaccine. Profiling relied on immunoSEQ multiplex PCR, and the TCRdb table lists in-frame clones only, not all of them. The data contain 150,000 to 200,000 clones, approximately 92% of them seen just once; the ten biggest clones take up 10%. The sequencing used peripheral blood, collected on day 0 of AZD1222 vaccination. Receptors were obtained from an adult in good health. Each CDR3 is given with its conserved first and last residue. The order of the fields is J gene, V gene, D gene, CDR3 DNA, CDR3 protein. D genes are given only for firm matches.

TRBJ2-3 | TRBV19 | . | TGTGCCTCCCAATCTCGACGGGCAGATACGCAGTATTTT | CASQSRRADTQYF
TRBJ1-1 | TRBV7-2 | . | TGTGCCAGCAGCTTGAGGCATGACACTGAAGCTTTCTTT | CASSLRHDTEAFF
TRBJ1-5 | TRBV10-3 | . | TGTGCCATCAGTGAGTCACATGGGGAACAGCCCCAGCATTTT | CAISESHGEQPQHF
TRBJ1-1 | TRBV4-1 | . | TGCGCCAGCAGCCAAGTTAATATGGGATGGACCACTGAAGCTTTCTTT | CASSQVNMGWTTEAFF
TRBJ1-1 | TRBV2 | . | TGTGCCAGCAGTGAAGGAAGGCAGACACTGAACACTGAAGCTTTCTTT | CASSEGRQTLNTEAFF
TRBJ2-5 | TRBV12-3/TRBV12-4 | TRBD2 | TGTGCCAGCGGCGGGGGGCCTATGGAGACCCAGTACTTC | CASGGGPMETQYF
TRBJ2-5 | TRBV5-1 | TRBD1 | TGCGCCAGCAGCTTGGGTGGGGACAGGGTTGAGACCCAGTACTTC | CASSLGGDRVETQYF
TRBJ2-1 | TRBV5-4 | . | TGTGCCAGCAGATCGCCGGGACTTGACTTCGATGAGCAGTTCTTC | CASRSPGLDFDEQFF
TRBJ2-2 | TRBV5-4 | TRBD2 | TGTGCCAGCACCCTGACTAGCGGGGGGCCTAACACCGGGGAGCTGTTTTTT | CASTLTSGGPNTGELFF
TRBJ1-2 | TRBV7-8 | . | TGTGCCAGCAGCTTCGGGACCCACGGGGGGAATGGCTACACCTTC | CASSFGTHGGNGYTF
TRBJ2-2 | TRBV3-1/TRBV3-2 | . | TGTGCCAGCACCCAGGGACTTGCCGGGGAGCTGTTTTTT | CASTQGLAGELFF
TRBJ1-3 | TRBV6-4 | . | TGTGCCAGCAGTTTAGGTCCCGGATCTGGAAACACCATATATTTT | CASSLGPGSGNTIYF